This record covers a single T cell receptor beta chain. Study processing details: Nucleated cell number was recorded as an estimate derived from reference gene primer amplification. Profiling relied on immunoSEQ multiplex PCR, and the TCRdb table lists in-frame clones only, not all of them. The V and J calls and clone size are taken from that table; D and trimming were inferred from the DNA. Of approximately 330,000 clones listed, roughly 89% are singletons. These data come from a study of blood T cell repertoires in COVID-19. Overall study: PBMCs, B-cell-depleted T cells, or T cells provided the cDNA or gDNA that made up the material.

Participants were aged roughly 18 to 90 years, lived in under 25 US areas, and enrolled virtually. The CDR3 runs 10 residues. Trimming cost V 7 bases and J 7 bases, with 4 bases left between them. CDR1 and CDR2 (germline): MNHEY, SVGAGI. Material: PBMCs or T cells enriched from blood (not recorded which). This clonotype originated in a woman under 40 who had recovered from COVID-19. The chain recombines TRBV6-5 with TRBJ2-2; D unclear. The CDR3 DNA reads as TGTGCCAGCAATAGCGGGGAGCTGTTTTTT. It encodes CASNSGELFF.